The 26 T cell receptor beta chains below were found in one sample sequenced in a study of cytomegalovirus exposure and HLA in healthy donors. With 60 Vbeta and 13 Jbeta primers, the PCR was carried out. The table came from immunoSEQ multiplex PCR; TCRdb's copy has only in-frame clones and leaves some out. Here the sample spans tens of thousands of clones, approximately 66% being singletons. Input material: PBMCs. These receptors were collected from a male donor in good health and CMV-seropositive.

The CDR3 nucleotides read TGTGCCAGCAGCTTAGTAGGGGACAGAGAAGCTTTCTTT. Amino acid sequence: CASSLVGDREAFF. The chain couples TRBV7-9 to TRBJ1-1, with 7 bases lining up with TRBD1. Germline CDR1 SEHNR, CDR2 FQNEAQ (reference sequence). Trimming cost V 1 base and J 8 bases; bases outside gene matches: 4. The CDR3 length is 13 residues.

This chain uses TRBV7-2 with TRBJ2-7; 12 positions agree with TRBD1. Germline assignment: CDR1 SGHTA and CDR2 FQGNSA. The CDR3 totals 15 residues. V dropped 5 bases and J dropped 2; count of bases not matched to a gene: 4. CDR3 in DNA: TGTGCCAGCAGCCCAGGGACAGGGGGCCCCTACGAGCAGTACTTC. Translating it yields CASSPGTGGPYEQYF.

V and J are TRBV15 and TRBJ2-3; D unresolved. CDR1 and CDR2 from the germline V gene are LNHNV and YYDKDF (reference sequence). With 0 bases removed from V and 1 base from J, the gap between germline ends came to 5 bases. This CDR3 has 14 residues. The CDR3, as DNA: TGTGCCACCAGCAGAGATCCAGGCACAGATACGCAGTATTTT. Amino acids: CATSRDPGTDTQYF.

The table lists this clone with a few counts. The chain combines TRBV7-2 with TRBJ1-5; maybe TRBD1 (5 bases). V dropped 1 base and J dropped 6 bases, with 13 bases sitting between them. The CDR3 contains 15 residues. Germline-derived CDR1 and CDR2 are SGHTA and FQGNSA. The CDR3 loop reads CASSLGSRDPQPQHF. CDR3 nucleotide sequence: TGTGCCAGCAGCTTAGGGTCCAGGGATCCTCAGCCCCAGCATTTT.

The genes are TRBV5-1 and TRBJ2-5; the D gene is possibly TRBD1 (6 bases). Trimming removed 6 bases at V and 2 bases at J, with 17 bases between. CDR3 length: 15 amino acids. Germline V gene sequence: CDR1 SGHRS, CDR2 YFSETQ. The DNA of the CDR3 is TGCGCCAGCACCTTCGGGACAACCCAACAAGAGACCCAGTACTTC. Amino acid sequence: CASTFGTTQQETQYF.

This clone was seen only a few times. The V call is TRBV15, the J call TRBJ2-1, with D tentatively TRBD2 (5 bases). The CDR3 spans 14 residues. Trimming removed 8 bases at V and 2 bases at J, with 13 bases between. The V gene's germline CDR1 is LNHNV and CDR2 YYDKDF (reference sequence). CDR3 sequence (DNA): TGTGCCACCGGCCTCGTGGGAGCCTACAATGAGCAGTTCTTC. This translates into CATGLVGAYNEQFF.

The rearrangement uses TRBV7-3 and TRBJ2-7; 9 bases fit TRBD1. The germline V gene encodes CDR1 SGHTA and CDR2 FQGTGA. CDR3 length: 13 amino acids. J lost 4 bases, V lost 5 bases, and 3 bases had no gene match. The CDR3 nucleotides read TGTGCCAGCAGCCCGGGACAGGGATACGAGCAGTACTTC. Protein: CASSPGQGYEQYF.

This clone was counted only a few times. The chain carries TRBV4-1 and TRBJ1-5; 8 bases are a match to TRBD1. CDR1 MGHRA and CDR2 YSYEKL come from the germline V gene. The CDR3 totals 22 residues. J gave up 0 bases and V 0 bases, and 19 bases lay outside the gene matches. This CDR3 is CASSQERSTGGTISYSNQPQHF. In DNA, the CDR3 is TGCGCCAGCAGCCAAGAGCGTTCCACAGGGGGTACTATATCCTATAGCAATCAGCCCCAGCATTTT.

This clone was seen only a few times. The rearrangement links TRBV5-4 to TRBJ1-3; D is ambiguous. CDR1 and CDR2 (germline): SGHNT, YYREEE (reference sequence). V was cut by 2 bases and J by 2 bases, with 8 bases left in between. The CDR3 totals 14 residues. This CDR3 reads CASSLVGAGNTIYF. In DNA form, the CDR3 reads TGTGCCAGCAGCTTAGTCGGGGCTGGAAACACCATATATTTT.

This chain uses TRBV6-5 with TRBJ1-2; D ambiguous. CDR3 length: 15 residues. V was trimmed by 0 bases and J by 0 bases, leaving 8 bases between them. Germline-derived CDR1 and CDR2 are MNHEY and SVGAGI. The CDR3: CASSYSAVTNYGYTF. The CDR3 region has the DNA TGTGCCAGCAGTTACTCTGCGGTGACTAACTATGGCTACACCTTC.

This clone was observed once. The V call is TRBV27, the J call TRBJ2-1, with a weak D call TRBD1 (6 bases). This CDR3 is 14 amino acids long. The V end lost 2 bases, the J end lost 6 bases, and 11 bases lay between the germline ends. Germline loops: CDR1 MNHEY, CDR2 SMNVEV (reference sequence). The CDR3 DNA follows: TGTGCCAGCAGTTTAGCCAACAGGGTCAATGAGCAGTTCTTC. Protein sequence: CASSLANRVNEQFF.

The rearrangement uses TRBV4-2 and TRBJ2-3, with D maybe TRBD2 (6 bases). Germline values: CDR1 LGHNA, CDR2 YNFKEQ. The CDR3 extends over 18 amino acids. The ends were cut back, 1 base at V and 3 bases at J, with 20 bases in the middle. CDR3 loop: CASSQGAGSRGGTDTQYF. The CDR3 nucleotides are TGTGCCAGCAGCCAAGGGGCGGGGAGTAGGGGTGGGACAGATACGCAGTATTTT.

On this clone: The junction departs from germline at one end; a sequencing error may be responsible. The chain carries TRBV7-7 and TRBJ2-7; 9 nucleotides align to TRBD1. The CDR3 is 14 residues long. Germline assignment: CDR1 SSHAT and CDR2 FNYEAQ (reference sequence). This chain's CDR3 is CASSPAGQGYEQYF. As DNA, the CDR3 is TGTGCTAGCAGCCCCGCGGGACAGGGCTACGAGCAGTACTTC.

The chain links TRBV6-5 to TRBJ2-5; possible D gene TRBD2, 6 bases. V gave up 4 bases and J gave up 0 bases, with 9 bases separating them. CDR3 length: 14 residues. Per germline, CDR1 MNHEY and CDR2 SVGAGI. The CDR3 bases are TGTGCCAGCAGTTTGGAGCGGGACCAAGAGACCCAGTACTTC. Its protein product is CASSLERDQETQYF.

The chain is built from TRBV6-5 and TRBJ2-5; 11 bases line up with TRBD2. The DNA end favors TRBJ2-7, so the J call may be wrong. This CDR3 contains 15 residues. In germline, CDR1 is MNHEY, CDR2 SVGAGI. The CDR3 loop reads CASRPLAGARYEQYF. Here the CDR3 DNA reads TGTGCCAGCAGGCCACTAGCGGGGGCCCGCTACGAGCAGTACTTC.

This clone has only a few counts. The genes are TRBV27 and TRBJ2-3, with D perhaps TRBD2 (6 bases). V was pared by 2 bases and J by 5 bases, with 8 bases between. There are 13 residues in the CDR3. Germline V gene data show CDR1 as MNHEY and CDR2 as SMNVEV (reference sequence). The CDR3 nucleotides are TGTGCCAGCAGTTTACGGGGGAAAGATACGCAGTATTTT. Translated, it gives CASSLRGKDTQYF.

The chain joins TRBV5-8 to TRBJ2-7; 10 positions match TRBD1. Germline CDR1 is SGHTS and CDR2 is YDEGEE. The CDR3 totals 18 residues. J was trimmed by 4 bases and V by 0 bases; bases with no gene match: 13. The CDR3 bases are TGTGCCAGCAGCTTGGTGTGGGGCTCGACAGGGGGCGTTTACGAGCAGTACTTC. Encoded protein: CASSLVWGSTGGVYEQYF.

The chain is built from TRBV5-1 and TRBJ2-7, with D possibly TRBD2 on 7 matching bases. Trimming took 3 bases from V and 6 from J, leaving 19 bases between them. CDR3 size: 15 residues. Germline CDR1 reads SGHRS; CDR2 reads YFSETQ. CDR3 sequence: CASSWTAGNRGEQYF. The CDR3 nucleotides are TGCGCCAGCAGCTGGACAGCGGGGAATCGAGGCGAGCAGTACTTC.

The chain has TRBV7-6 and TRBJ1-5, with 9 bases fitting TRBD1. The V segment lost 1 base and the J segment 0 bases; nucleotides outside the gene matches: 4. Looked up from germline, CDR1 is SGHVS and CDR2 is FNYEAQ. The CDR3 is 17 amino acids. DNA of the CDR3: TGTGCCAGCAGCTTAGGGACAGGGGAATATAGCAATCAGCCCCAGCATTTT. This translates into CASSLGTGEYSNQPQHF.

The chain is built from TRBV7-2 and TRBJ2-4, with D unclear. The germline V and J ends were trimmed by 4 bases and 0 bases, with 10 bases remaining between them. This CDR3 contains 15 residues. Germline lookup yields CDR1 SGHTA and CDR2 FQGNSA. This CDR3 is CASSSQIIAKNIQYF. The CDR3, as DNA: TGTGCCAGCAGCTCACAGATTATAGCCAAAAACATTCAGTACTTC.

The chain joins TRBV9 to TRBJ2-6; TRBD1 matches 9 bases. CDR3 length equals 17 residues. Germline CDR1 reads SGDLS; CDR2 reads YYNGEE. After removal of 1 base from V and 3 bases from J, the junction contained 5 bases not matched to a gene. CDR3 in amino acids: CASSVPRDRVGANVLTF. CDR3 nucleotide sequence: TGTGCCAGCAGCGTACCCCGGGACAGGGTTGGGGCCAACGTCCTGACTTTC.

This chain uses TRBV30 with TRBJ1-5; D might be TRBD1 (5 bases). Germline assignment: CDR1 GTSNPN and CDR2 SVGIG (reference sequence). The germline V and J ends were trimmed by 0 bases and 0 bases, with 12 bases remaining between them. CDR3 length: 16 amino acids. The CDR3 loop reads CAWSVMGRDSNQPQHF. The CDR3 DNA follows: TGTGCCTGGAGTGTAATGGGCAGGGATAGCAATCAGCCCCAGCATTTT.

The chain combines TRBV10-3 with TRBJ1-1, with 7 bases that match TRBD1. The CDR3 is made up of 15 amino acids. Germline V CDR1 and CDR2: ENHRY, SYGVKD. V dropped 4 bases and J dropped 4; count of bases not matched to a gene: 9. The CDR3 nucleotides are TGTGCCATCAGTGGGGTAACAGGGGAAGGCACTGAAGCTTTCTTT. Translated: CAISGVTGEGTEAFF.

The CDR3: CASILALGNTGELFF. DNA for the CDR3: TGTGCCAGCATCCTAGCGTTGGGGAACACCGGGGAGCTGTTTTTT. The chain couples TRBV28 to TRBJ2-2; D may be TRBD2 (6 bases). The CDR3 is made up of 15 amino acids. CDR1 MDHEN and CDR2 SYDVKM come from the germline V gene. V was shortened by 7 bases and J by 1 base, with 13 bases between the two germline ends.

The chain couples TRBV11-2 to TRBJ2-5, with D maybe TRBD2 (6 bases). The CDR3 contains 16 residues. Germline assignment: CDR1 SGHAT and CDR2 FQNNGV. V was cut by 5 bases and J by 2 bases, with 18 bases left in between. CDR3 sequence: CASSPPLGGVQETQYF. Here the CDR3 DNA reads TGTGCCAGCAGCCCTCCCCTCGGAGGGGTGCAAGAGACCCAGTACTTC.

V gene TRBV30 combines with J gene TRBJ1-6; weak D call: TRBD1 (5 bases). The CDR3 extends over 14 amino acids. The V and J ends lost 0 bases and 9 bases respectively, with 12 bases between them. Germline loops: CDR1 GTSNPN, CDR2 SVGIG (reference sequence). The DNA of the CDR3 is TGTGCCTGGAGTGTAGCAGGGTCAGGTTCACCCCTCCACTTT. Translating it yields CAWSVAGSGSPLHF.